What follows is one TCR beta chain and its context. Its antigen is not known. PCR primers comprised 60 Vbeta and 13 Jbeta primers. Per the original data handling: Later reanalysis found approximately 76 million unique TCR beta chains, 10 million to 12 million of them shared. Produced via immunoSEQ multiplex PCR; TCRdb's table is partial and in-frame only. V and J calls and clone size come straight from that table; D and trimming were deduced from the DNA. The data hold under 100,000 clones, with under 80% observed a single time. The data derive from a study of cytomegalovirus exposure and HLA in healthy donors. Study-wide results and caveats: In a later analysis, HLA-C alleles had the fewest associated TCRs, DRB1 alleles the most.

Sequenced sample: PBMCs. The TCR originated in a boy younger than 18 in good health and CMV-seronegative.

In DNA form, the CDR3 reads TGCAGCGTCCCTCTAGCGGGTTCTAATGAGCAGTTCTTC. Its protein product is CSVPLAGSNEQFF. The chain joins TRBV29-1 to TRBJ2-1, with 8 bases lining up with TRBD2. This CDR3 region has 13 residues. Germline CDR1 is SQVTM and CDR2 is ANQGSEA. Trimming took 6 bases from V and 7 from J; bases not matched to a gene: 8.